This TCR beta chain stems from a study of blood T cell repertoires in COVID-19. The germline V gene has CDR1 SGHVS and CDR2 FNYEAQ. This CDR3 has 17 amino acids. V shed 4 bases and J 0 bases; nucleotides not matched to a gene: 6. The data were produced by immunoSEQ multiplex PCR, yet TCRdb's version contains in-frame clones alone and is incomplete. The sample lists some 150,000 clones; about 84% were seen once. Ten or more counts support this clone. This rearrangement joins TRBV7-6 to TRBJ2-1, with 10 bases lining up with TRBD2. The source of this sequence is a human donor in a cohort sampled during active COVID-19. Source material: peripheral blood. CDR3 in amino acids: CASSSLAGESSYNEQFF. Written as DNA, the CDR3 is TGTGCCAGCAGCTCGCTAGCGGGGGAGAGCTCCTACAATGAGCAGTTCTTC.